This T cell receptor beta chain was captured in a study of human CD8 memory T cell subsets. Study results and caveats: Diversity, measured as normalized Shannon-Wiener diversity, was similarly high in stem-like memory and precursor exhausted T cells. Effector memory cells did not share this.

With regard to this clonotype: What it recognizes is unknown.

Total CD8+ T cells came from negative magnetic enrichment. Per subset, duplicate vials of roughly 160,000 sorted CD8+ T cells supplied RNA. Investigators built TCR beta libraries using UMI-labeled 5' RACE. TCRdb re-called the 5' RACE reads; one entry per CDR3 protein, DNA not given. Its clone listing holds approximately 9,900 distinct CDR3 sequences. The sample was CD8+ T cells from PBMCs. The receptor's source is a human donor in good health.

The CDR3 reads CASSPRTSGRAGFPYEQYF. The chain employs TRBV28 and TRBJ2-7; TCRdb's D call of TRBD2 is untestable without DNA. Germline CDR1 is MDHEN and CDR2 is SYDVKM. The CDR3 sequence is 19 residues long.